The 3 T cell receptor beta chains below come from one sample, sequenced in a study of cytomegalovirus exposure and HLA in healthy donors. Use of 60 Vbeta and 13 Jbeta primers characterized the PCR. Sequenced by immunoSEQ multiplex PCR; TCRdb stores in-frame clones only, minus some. There are more than 150,000 clones in the sample; approximately 80% occur only once, and 1.4% lies in the top ten. Sample: PBMCs. These receptors all stem from a girl between 5 and 17 years old in good health and CMV-seropositive.

This chain joins TRBV2 and TRBJ1-5, with 8 bases aligning to TRBD1. V lost 6 bases to trimming and J lost 7 bases; unmatched junction nucleotides: 5. The CDR3 is 13 amino acids. Germline loops: CDR1 SNHLY, CDR2 FYNNEI. This CDR3 is CASSPGQEQPQHF. The DNA of the CDR3 is TGTGCCAGCAGCCCGGGACAGGAGCAGCCCCAGCATTTT.

This chain uses TRBV30 with TRBJ1-1; the D gene is possibly TRBD1 (5 bases). The V end lost 5 bases, the J end lost 1 base, and 8 bases lay between the germline ends. The germline V gene encodes CDR1 GTSNPN and CDR2 SVGIG (reference sequence). CDR3 length equals 12 residues. The CDR3 nucleotides are TGTGCCTGGGAAGGACAGAACACTGAAGCTTTCTTT. Its protein is CAWEGQNTEAFF.

Turning to this clone: The sample has other DNA sequences that encode this CDR3 too. The chain's CDR3 is CASSWALAPNTGELFF. The CDR3 bases are TGTGCCAGCAGTTGGGCCTTAGCGCCCAACACCGGGGAGCTGTTTTTT. The chain is built from TRBV6-5 and TRBJ2-2; a possible D gene is TRBD2 (5 bases). The V end lost 4 bases, the J end lost 2 bases, and 14 bases lay between the germline ends. CDR3 size: 16 residues. In germline, CDR1 is MNHEY, CDR2 SVGAGI.